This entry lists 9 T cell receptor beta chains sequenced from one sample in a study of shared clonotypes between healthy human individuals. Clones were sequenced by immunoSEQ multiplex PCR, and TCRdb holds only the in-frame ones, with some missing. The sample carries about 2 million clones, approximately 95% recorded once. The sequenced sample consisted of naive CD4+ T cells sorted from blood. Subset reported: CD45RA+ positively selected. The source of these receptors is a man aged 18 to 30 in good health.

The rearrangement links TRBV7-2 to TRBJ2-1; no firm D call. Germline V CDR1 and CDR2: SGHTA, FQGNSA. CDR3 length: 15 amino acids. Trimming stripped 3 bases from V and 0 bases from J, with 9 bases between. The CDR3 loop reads CASSLSESSYNEQFF. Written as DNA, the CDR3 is TGTGCCAGCAGCTTGTCGGAAAGCTCCTACAATGAGCAGTTCTTC.

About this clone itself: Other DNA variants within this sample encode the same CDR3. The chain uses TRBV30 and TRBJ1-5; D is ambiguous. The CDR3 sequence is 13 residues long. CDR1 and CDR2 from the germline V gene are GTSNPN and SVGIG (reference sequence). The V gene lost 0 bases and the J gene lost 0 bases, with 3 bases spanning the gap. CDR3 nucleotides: TGTGCCTGGAGTGTCGGTAGCAATCAGCCCCAGCATTTT. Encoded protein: CAWSVGSNQPQHF.

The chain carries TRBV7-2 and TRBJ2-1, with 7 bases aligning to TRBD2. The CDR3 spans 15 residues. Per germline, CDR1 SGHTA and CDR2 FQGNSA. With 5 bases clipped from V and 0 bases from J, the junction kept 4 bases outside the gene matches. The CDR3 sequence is CASSPTSVSYNEQFF. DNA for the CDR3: TGTGCCAGCAGCCCCACTAGCGTCTCCTACAATGAGCAGTTCTTC.

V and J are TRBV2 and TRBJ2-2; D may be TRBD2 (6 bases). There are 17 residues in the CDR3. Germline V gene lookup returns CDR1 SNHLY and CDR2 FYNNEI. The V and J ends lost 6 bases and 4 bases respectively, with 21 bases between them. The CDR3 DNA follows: TGTGCCAGCAGAATCCACCCACGGCAGGAGGGCACCGGGGAGCTGTTTTTT. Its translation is CASRIHPRQEGTGELFF.

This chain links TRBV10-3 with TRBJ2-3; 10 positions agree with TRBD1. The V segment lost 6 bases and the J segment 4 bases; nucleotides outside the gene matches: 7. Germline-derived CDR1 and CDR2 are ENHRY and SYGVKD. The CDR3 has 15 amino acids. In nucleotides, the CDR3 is TGTGCCATCAGAGACAGGGGGCGAATCCCAGATACGCAGTATTTT. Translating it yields CAIRDRGRIPDTQYF.

The CDR3 nucleotides are TGTGCCAGCAGCTTAGCCGGCAGGGGTACTTCACCCCTCCACTTT. Translated, it gives CASSLAGRGTSPLHF. The V call is TRBV7-2, the J call TRBJ1-6; TRBD1 is a possible D gene (6 bases). The CDR3 loop spans 15 amino acids. CDR1 and CDR2 from the germline V gene are SGHTA and FQGNSA. V was trimmed by 0 bases and J by 9 bases, leaving 12 bases between them.

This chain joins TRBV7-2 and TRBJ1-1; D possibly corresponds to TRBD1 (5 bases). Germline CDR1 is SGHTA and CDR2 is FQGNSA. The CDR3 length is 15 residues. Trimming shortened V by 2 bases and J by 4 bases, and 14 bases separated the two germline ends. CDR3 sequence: CASSLTPQGSTEAFF. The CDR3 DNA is TGTGCCAGCAGCTTAACCCCCCAGGGATCCACTGAAGCTTTCTTT.

The DNA for the CDR3 is TGCAGCGTAGCCGGCGCCATAGCTGGGGCCAACGTCCTGACTTTC. Amino acid sequence: CSVAGAIAGANVLTF. The chain carries TRBV29-1 and TRBJ2-6; the D is unclear. The germline CDR1 and CDR2 sequences are SQVTM and ANQGSEA. The CDR3 has 15 residues. V shed 6 bases and J shed 2 bases, with 14 bases lying between them.

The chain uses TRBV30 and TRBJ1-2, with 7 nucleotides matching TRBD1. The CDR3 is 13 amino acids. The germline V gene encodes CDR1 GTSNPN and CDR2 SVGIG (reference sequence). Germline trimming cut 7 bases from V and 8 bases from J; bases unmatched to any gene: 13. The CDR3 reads CAFPPPTGEGYTF. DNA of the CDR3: TGTGCCTTTCCCCCCCCAACAGGGGAGGGCTACACCTTC.